This T cell receptor beta chain was observed in a study of blood T cell repertoires in COVID-19 (TCRdb year 2020). About the investigation overall: Collaborator samples came from the United States, Italy and Spain and covered acute and convalescent phases of COVID-19. The prospective study material was composed of cDNA or gDNA derived from T cells, B-cell-depleted T cells, or PBMCs. Subjects who had been exposed to COVID-19, were actively infected with it, or had recovered from it provided the deeply sampled blood TCRbeta repertoires that made up the dataset. The repertoires were released in a freely available public database meant as a resource for research on the immune response to SARS-CoV-2. Samples were obtained from the ongoing ImmuneRACE study (first 160 participants) and from approximately 1,200 subjects provided by 6 global collaborators. The sample metadata nearly always contained a de-identified subject ID, COVID-19 status, age in years and sex. Where HLA class I and class II types were available, the types were taken from metadata supplied by the sample provider, not from assay-based typing.

The immunoSEQ Assay, a bias-controlled multiplex PCR, was used to amplify TCRbeta CDR3 regions from genomic DNA. Regarding the original processing steps: The number of nucleated cells in each sample was estimated by amplification of reference gene primers within the assay. To quantify the absolute abundance of each unique TCRbeta CDR3 rearrangement, sequence reads were collapsed and filtered. Productive Simpson clonality was computed per sample as the square root of Simpson's diversity index over productive rearrangements. In its TCRdb copy, this immuneACCESS table keeps in-frame sequences only and misses some clones. Where compared with another copy, unresolved V genes explain less than half of these, and the others have no known cause. D and trimming come from the DNA, and the V and J calls and clone size come from that table. In this sample the table shows some 360,000 clones, 88% of which occur a single time. The ten largest clones represent around 0.92% of the sample.

The paper's findings and limits, for the study overall: The amount of clinical and demographic metadata varied by source and participant and was provided uncurated.

Concerning this clone itself: The antigen it binds to is not known. Per-base qualities were not stored, and no clone one base away is much larger.

In the prospective study, participants were roughly 18 to 100 years old, resided in about two dozen geographic areas of the United States, and were enrolled through a virtual design. Cohort assignment in the prospective study relied on participant-reported clinical history from a screening survey and a study questionnaire. A participant counted as exposed if, within 2 weeks of entering the study, that participant had been in contact with someone who had a PCR-confirmed or clinician-diagnosed COVID-19 case. Mobile phlebotomists in the prospective study collected whole blood, serum and a nasopharyngeal or oropharyngeal swab from every participant. Prospective study participants could optionally give additional blood draws and questionnaires over a roughly 2-month period. Before DNA extraction, blood samples from the prospective study were shipped at room temperature or frozen. This TCR came from a woman aged 25 to 45 who had been exposed to COVID-19. Sequences were obtained from PBMCs or T cells enriched from blood (not recorded which).

The nucleotides are TGTGCTAGTGGTTTCCCGAACACCAATGAGCAGTTCTTC. It translates to CASGFPNTNEQFF. The chain was built from TRBV12-5 and TRBJ2-1, with the D gene not clear enough to name. Per the germline V gene, LGHNT is the CDR1 and FRNRAP is the CDR2. Between the V and J ends, shortened by 3 bases and 6 bases respectively, the junction contains 9 bases. The CDR3 goes from the cysteine to the phenylalanine over 13 residues. CDR3 DNA is the only sequence kept; it has 39 bases, read in frame from the first base.